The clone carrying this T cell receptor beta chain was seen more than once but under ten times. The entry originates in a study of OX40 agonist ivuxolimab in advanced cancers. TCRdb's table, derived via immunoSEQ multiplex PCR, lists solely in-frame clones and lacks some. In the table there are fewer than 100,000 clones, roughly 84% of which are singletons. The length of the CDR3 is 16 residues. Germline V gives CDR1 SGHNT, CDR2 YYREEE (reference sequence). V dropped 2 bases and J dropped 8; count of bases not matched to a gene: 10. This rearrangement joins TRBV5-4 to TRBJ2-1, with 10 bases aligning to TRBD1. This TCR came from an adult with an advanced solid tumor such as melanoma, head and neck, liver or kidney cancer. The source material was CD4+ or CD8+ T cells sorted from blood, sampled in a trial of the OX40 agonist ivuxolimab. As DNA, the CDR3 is TGTGCCAGCAGCTTTGATCTGGGACAGGGGAGCGATGAGCAGTTCTTC. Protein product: CASSFDLGQGSDEQFF.